What follows are 10 T cell receptor beta chains derived from one specimen sequenced in a study of resident and recirculating memory T cells in vitiligo. TCRdb's table, derived via immunoSEQ multiplex PCR, lists solely in-frame clones and lacks some. Of tens of thousands of clones in the sample, about nine tenths were seen once. Sequences were obtained from blood. These receptors were taken from a male donor with vitiligo.

The chain is built from TRBV4-3 and TRBJ1-2, with D possibly being TRBD1 (6 bases). This CDR3 has 16 residues. Trimming took 0 bases from V and 6 from J, leaving 17 bases between them. Germline V gene lookup returns CDR1 LGHNA and CDR2 YSLEER. The CDR3 DNA reads as TGCGCCAGCAGCCAAGATCAGGGCAGGGGCGCGCATGGCTACACCTTC. Translated: CASSQDQGRGAHGYTF.

This clone was seen once. The rearrangement links TRBV6-5 to TRBJ1-2; D may be TRBD1 (6 bases). V was clipped by 5 bases and J by 6 bases, with 13 bases between them. CDR3 length: 13 residues. CDR1 MNHEY and CDR2 SVGAGI come from the germline V gene. CDR3 in amino acids: CASSNTGNNGYTF. For the CDR3, the DNA is TGTGCCAGCAGTAACACAGGGAATAATGGCTACACCTTC.

This chain links TRBV7-9 with TRBJ2-7, with 8 nucleotides matching TRBD2. V lost 10 bases to trimming and J lost 0 bases; unmatched junction nucleotides: 8. The CDR3 has 14 residues. In germline, CDR1 is SEHNR, CDR2 FQNEAQ (reference sequence). The CDR3 is CATPTREGSYEQYF. DNA of the CDR3: TGTGCCACTCCTACCCGGGAGGGCTCCTACGAGCAGTACTTC.

The rearrangement joins TRBV7-7 to TRBJ2-1, with 10 bases identical to TRBD2. This CDR3 is 15 amino acids long. With 5 bases clipped from V and 1 base from J, the junction kept 2 bases outside the gene matches. Germline CDR1 and CDR2: SSHAT and FNYEAQ (reference sequence). CDR3 nucleotide sequence: TGTGCCAGCAGCCCTAGCGGGGGTTCCTACAATGAGCAGTTCTTC. Its protein product is CASSPSGGSYNEQFF.

V and J are TRBV19 and TRBJ1-6; 11 bases align to TRBD1. Germline trimming cut 7 bases from V and 9 bases from J; bases unmatched to any gene: 5. Per germline, CDR1 LNHDA and CDR2 SQIVND (reference sequence). The CDR3 totals 14 residues. The chain's CDR3 is CASTGQGAVSPLHF. The CDR3 DNA reads as TGTGCCAGTACCGGACAGGGGGCTGTTTCACCCCTCCACTTT.

This clone was recorded once. The gene calls are TRBV19 and TRBJ1-4; 7 bases agree with TRBD1. Germline V gene sequence: CDR1 LNHDA, CDR2 SQIVND (reference sequence). V dropped 8 bases and J dropped 5; count of bases not matched to a gene: 8. The CDR3 is 14 residues long. The CDR3 protein is CASAEQGTNEKLFF. CDR3 coding DNA: TGTGCCAGTGCGGAACAGGGGACCAATGAAAAACTGTTTTTT.

The CDR3, as DNA: TGTGCCTGGACAGGGTCCACCGGGGAGCTGTTTTTT. Translation gives CAWTGSTGELFF. The chain employs TRBV30 and TRBJ2-2, with D maybe TRBD1 (5 bases). This CDR3 has 12 residues. The germline V gene has CDR1 GTSNPN and CDR2 SVGIG (reference sequence). V shed 4 bases and J shed 4 bases, with 7 bases lying between them.

V usage is TRBV5-1 and J usage is TRBJ1-1, with 10 bases that match TRBD1. CDR1 SGHRS and CDR2 YFSETQ come from the germline V gene. The CDR3 loop spans 15 amino acids. With V trimmed by 2 bases and J by 3 bases, 4 bases remained unmatched. The CDR3 nucleotides read TGCGCCAGCAGCTTCGCAGACAGGGGGCACACTGAAGCTTTCTTT. Protein: CASSFADRGHTEAFF.

The rearrangement links TRBV10-3 to TRBJ2-2; 9 bases map to TRBD1. With V trimmed by 6 bases and J by 5 bases, 7 bases remained unmatched. The CDR3 contains 15 residues. CDR1 and CDR2 (germline): ENHRY, SYGVKD. The CDR3 is CAIREQGAWTGELFF. As DNA, the CDR3 is TGTGCCATCAGAGAACAGGGGGCTTGGACCGGGGAGCTGTTTTTT.

The chain joins TRBV28 to TRBJ2-5; no clear D gene. CDR3 length: 15 amino acids. CDR1 and CDR2 (germline): MDHEN, SYDVKM. V lost 2 bases and J 1 base, leaving 11 bases between the germline ends. The CDR3 loop reads CASSLHSLSQETQYF. CDR3 nucleotide sequence: TGTGCCAGCAGTTTACACAGCCTGTCCCAAGAGACCCAGTACTTC.